This T cell receptor beta chain was observed in a study of vaccination and CD4 T cells after COVID-19. About the study: The post-vaccine samples came a median 72 days after dose two (range 14 to 241).

An Oncomine TCR Beta short-read assay was used to sequence the DNA from cultured CD4+ T cells. Genomic DNA was drawn out of CD4+ T cells grown in culture. One entry per CDR3 protein, called by TCRdb with MiXCR from the PCR reads. The sample consists of thousands of distinct CDR3 sequences, about 60% of them appearing once. Regarding treatment: approximately 10-day PBMC culture with coronavirus spike peptide pools or control peptides (ViraFEST assay). Cultures used over 1.5 million PBMCs per well, roughly 9.8 IU/ml IL-2 and approximately 9 ug/ml peptides. Germline CDR1 and CDR2: MNHEY and SVGAGI. Trimming took 2 bases from V and 0 from J, leaving 7 bases between them. This CDR3 is 14 amino acids long. Note on this clonotype: What it binds is unknown.

The chain combines TRBV6-5 with TRBJ1-1; D is unresolved. This receptor was obtained from a human donor who had recovered from COVID-19. The source material was CD4+ T cells from blood, cultured in vitro. CDR3: CASSYRSMNTEAFF. CDR3 sequence (DNA): TGTGCCAGCAGTTACAGGAGCATGAACACTGAAGCTTTCTTT.